The 17 T cell receptor beta chains listed next were all sequenced from one sample in a study of OX40 agonist ivuxolimab in advanced cancers. This table comes from immunoSEQ multiplex PCR, and its TCRdb copy is limited to in-frame clones, with some not included. This table holds almost 70,000 clones, 86% found once. The source material was CD4+ or CD8+ T cells sorted from blood, sampled in a trial of the OX40 agonist ivuxolimab. These receptors were obtained from an adult with an advanced solid tumor such as melanoma, head and neck, liver or kidney cancer.

The J gene is TRBJ1-2, the V gene TRBV7-8; D remains unclear. Germline V gene lookup returns CDR1 SGHVS and CDR2 FQNEAQ. CDR3 length: 14 residues. V dropped 5 bases and J dropped 3 bases, with 13 bases sitting between them. The CDR3 DNA follows: TGTGCCAGCAGCAATGGAGGATTTCACTATGGCTACACCTTC. Translating it yields CASSNGGFHYGYTF.

The chain couples TRBV27 to TRBJ2-1, with 8 nucleotides matching TRBD1. The CDR3 has 15 amino acids. The germline gives CDR1 MNHEY, CDR2 SMNVEV (reference sequence). V shed 2 bases, J shed 2 bases, and the junction held 2 bases outside the gene matches. The CDR3 DNA sequence: TGTGCCAGCAGTTTAGACAGGGGTGCCTACAATGAGCAGTTCTTC. Translating gives CASSLDRGAYNEQFF.

This chain connects TRBV4-1 to TRBJ2-3; 14 nucleotides align to TRBD2. V shed 3 bases, J shed 3 bases, and the junction held 8 bases outside the gene matches. Germline CDR1 and CDR2: MGHRA and YSYEKL. The CDR3 is made up of 18 amino acids. In DNA form, the CDR3 reads TGCGCCAGCAGCCAGGAGACTAGCGGGGGGGCTTTGACAGATACGCAGTATTTT. Its translation: CASSQETSGGALTDTQYF.

This clone is a singleton in its sample. J is TRBJ1-2 and V is TRBV28; D is uncertain. Looked up from germline, CDR1 is MDHEN and CDR2 is SYDVKM. The V gene lost 8 bases and the J gene lost 4 bases, with 17 bases spanning the gap. The CDR3 is 14 amino acids. Written as DNA, the CDR3 is TGTGCCAGCGGGGTTGCTATTCAAGTCTATGGCTACACCTTC. Encoded protein: CASGVAIQVYGYTF.

This clone has more than one count but fewer than ten. V usage is TRBV21-1 and J usage is TRBJ1-6; the table's D call, TRBD1, has no DNA check behind it. TRBV21-1 is reported as a pseudogene. The CDR3 runs 15 residues. Here the CDR3 reads CASSKGAGGNSPLHF. CDR3 coding DNA: TGTGCCAGCAGCAAAGGGGCAGGGGGGAATTCACCCCTCCACTTT.

The V call is TRBV28, the J call TRBJ2-1; weak D call: TRBD2 (7 bases). Germline CDR1 reads MDHEN; CDR2 reads SYDVKM. This CDR3 comprises 13 residues. The V end was cut by 5 bases, the J end by 9 bases, with 14 bases between. Written as DNA, the CDR3 is TGTGCCAGCAGTGCGGGGGCTCCGGGTGAGCAGTTCTTC. Its protein is CASSAGAPGEQFF.

V usage is TRBV19 and J usage is TRBJ2-5; no clear D gene. The CDR3 spans 13 residues. V lost 6 bases and J 4 bases, leaving 12 bases between the germline ends. Germline-derived CDR1 and CDR2 are LNHDA and SQIVND (reference sequence). The CDR3 bases are TGTGCCAGTAGCTCACAAGGTCCAGAGACCCAGTACTTC. Amino acids: CASSSQGPETQYF.

This chain joins TRBV5-1 and TRBJ2-1, with D perhaps matching TRBD2 (6 bases). Trimming took off 0 bases at V and 2 bases at J, with 9 bases between the two ends. The CDR3 totals 15 residues. The germline gives CDR1 SGHRS, CDR2 YFSETQ. For the CDR3, the DNA is TGCGCCAGCAGCTTGGAAGGAGGGGCCTACAATGAGCAGTTCTTC. Translation gives CASSLEGGAYNEQFF.

The V gene is TRBV28, the J gene TRBJ2-7, with TRBD1 matching 7 bases. Germline loops: CDR1 MDHEN, CDR2 SYDVKM. The CDR3 totals 14 residues. Trimming removed 2 bases from V and 4 bases from J; junction bases left unmatched: 5. Here the CDR3 reads CASSLTGARYEQYF. CDR3 sequence (DNA): TGTGCCAGCAGTTTAACAGGGGCGCGGTACGAGCAGTACTTC. The full variable domain, rest sourced from reference TRBV28 and TRBJ2-7, is DVKVTQSSRYLVKRTGEKVFLECVQDMDHENMFWYRQDPGLGLRLIYFSYDVKMKEKGDIPEGYSVSREKKERFSLILESASTNQTSMYLCASSLTGARYEQYFGPGTRLTVT.

The chain is built from TRBV29-1 and TRBJ2-7, with TRBD1 matching over 9 bases. This CDR3 comprises 13 residues. Trimming at V came to 6 bases and at J to 7 bases, leaving 10 bases not matched to a gene. Germline values: CDR1 SQVTM, CDR2 ANQGSEA. This CDR3 is CSVTRDRVGEQYF. The CDR3 DNA follows: TGCAGCGTAACCCGGGACAGGGTTGGTGAGCAGTACTTC.

CDR3 DNA: TGTGCCAGCAGCTCGCTAGGGACAGGGAGTGGCTACACCTTC. Protein sequence: CASSSLGTGSGYTF. The chain links TRBV5-4 to TRBJ1-2, with 9 positions matching TRBD1. This CDR3 comprises 14 residues. CDR1 and CDR2 (germline): SGHNT, YYREEE (reference sequence). V shed 3 bases, J shed 7 bases, and the junction held 7 bases outside the gene matches.

The V call is TRBV9, the J call TRBJ2-2; D not certain. Per the germline V gene, CDR1 is SGDLS and CDR2 is YYNGEE. V was pared by 0 bases and J by 1 base, with 7 bases between. The CDR3 loop spans 15 amino acids. The CDR3 sequence: CASSVGGMNTGELFF. DNA of the CDR3: TGTGCCAGCAGCGTAGGGGGTATGAACACCGGGGAGCTGTTTTTT.

This clone is a singleton in its sample. This chain connects TRBV7-3 to TRBJ1-1, with TRBD1 matching 7 bases. The CDR3 extends over 17 amino acids. Trimming took 5 bases from V and 6 from J; bases not matched to a gene: 18. In germline, CDR1 is SGHTA, CDR2 FQGTGA. CDR3 in amino acids: CASSQGGRADRVAEAFF. CDR3 in DNA: TGTGCCAGCAGCCAGGGAGGCCGCGCTGACAGGGTGGCTGAAGCTTTCTTT.

The rearrangement joins TRBV20-1 to TRBJ1-1, with D hard to call. V was pared by 6 bases and J by 1 base, with 6 bases between. Germline CDR1 reads DFQATT; CDR2 reads SNEGSKA (reference sequence). The CDR3 runs to 11 residues. The CDR3 nucleotides are TGCAGTGCGCTCCAGAACACTGAAGCTTTCTTT. Translating it yields CSALQNTEAFF.

The chain recombines TRBV5-5 with TRBJ1-5, with 8 bases fitting TRBD1. With V trimmed by 4 bases and J by 2 bases, 5 bases remained unmatched. The CDR3 is made up of 15 amino acids. The germline V gene has CDR1 SGHKS and CDR2 YYEKEE (reference sequence). CDR3 DNA sequence: TGTGCCAGCAGCGCCGACAGGGGACGCAATCAGCCCCAGCATTTT. This codes for CASSADRGRNQPQHF.

The chain is built from TRBV7-2 and TRBJ1-6; D perhaps matches TRBD1 (5 bases). V shed 1 base and J shed 15 bases, with 16 bases lying between them. The germline V gene encodes CDR1 SGHTA and CDR2 FQGNSA. This CDR3 contains 14 residues. CDR3 in DNA: TGTGCCAGCAGCTTAGAAGGGACGGCCAGGGTCCTCCACTTT. This translates into CASSLEGTARVLHF.

The J gene is TRBJ1-6, the V gene TRBV15; a possible D gene is TRBD1 (6 bases). The V end was cut by 1 base, the J end by 8 bases, with 9 bases between. This CDR3 contains 14 residues. Germline V gives CDR1 LNHNV, CDR2 YYDKDF (reference sequence). This CDR3 reads CATSRADSYSPLHF. The DNA for the CDR3 is TGTGCCACCAGCAGAGCGGACAGCTATTCACCCCTCCACTTT.